This passage covers 10 T cell receptor beta chains from one sample sequenced in a study of T cells in Graves' hyperthyroidism and ophthalmopathy. The source material, RNA transcripts, was used to amplify TCR beta CDR3 regions. Primed by the HTBI set, a first-round RT-PCR was run on the TCR CDR3. TCRdb ran MiXCR on the multiplex PCR reads and lists one entry per CDR3 protein. The repertoire includes roughly 560,000 distinct CDR3 sequences, over 12% of them detected once, and about 4% sits in the top ten. The sequencing input was blood. All receptors derive from a woman aged 40 to 49 with Graves' ophthalmopathy.

This clonotype was recorded many times. The rearrangement joins TRBV5-1 to TRBJ2-5, with 7 positions matching TRBD2. The length of the CDR3 is 11 residues. The V gene's germline CDR1 is SGHRS and CDR2 YFSETQ. Losses at the gene ends were 7 bases for V and 4 bases for J; bases not matched to a gene: 1. The CDR3, as DNA: TGCGCCAGCCGGGAGGCAGAGACCCAGTACTTC. This gives the protein CASREAETQYF.

Ten or more counts support this clonotype. The chain couples TRBV19 to TRBJ1-5, with 7 bases aligning to TRBD1. Trimming took 5 bases from V and 0 from J; bases not matched to a gene: 4. Germline V gene sequence: CDR1 LNHDA, CDR2 SQIVND (reference sequence). The CDR3 runs to 15 residues. The CDR3 sequence: CASSYGTDSNQPQHF. In nucleotides, the CDR3 is TGTGCCAGTAGTTACGGGACAGATAGCAATCAGCCCCAGCATTTT.

In its sample, this clonotype was seen many times. The chain uses TRBV20-1 and TRBJ2-5, with TRBD1 as a possible D gene (5 bases). The V end was cut by 6 bases, the J end by 9 bases, with 14 bases between. CDR1 DFQATT and CDR2 SNEGSKA come from the germline V gene (reference sequence). This CDR3 has 11 amino acids. CDR3: CSAQPQGAQYF. The DNA for the CDR3 is TGCAGTGCCCAGCCGCAGGGCGCCCAGTACTTC.

There are many counts of this clonotype. The chain employs TRBV6-2 or TRBV6-3 and TRBJ2-5; tentatively, D is TRBD2 (6 bases). Trimming removed 5 bases at V and 7 bases at J, with 17 bases between. The CDR3 is 14 residues long. Germline V gene lookup returns CDR1 MNHEY and CDR2 SVGEGT. CDR3 in amino acids: CASSPWTRGGTQYF. The DNA of the CDR3 is TGTGCCAGCAGTCCGTGGACCCGGGGAGGGACCCAGTACTTC.

This clonotype was seen ten or more times. V is TRBV28 and J is TRBJ2-5, with D perhaps TRBD1 (6 bases). This CDR3 has 16 residues. Per the germline V gene, CDR1 is MDHEN and CDR2 is SYDVKM. The V gene lost 6 bases and the J gene lost 5 bases, with 22 bases spanning the gap. The CDR3 here is CASSSDVRGLGETQYF. CDR3 coding DNA: TGTGCCAGCAGCTCCGATGTCAGGGGCCTGGGGGAGACCCAGTACTTC.

This clonotype has a handful of counts. This chain links TRBV15 with TRBJ2-1; 14 bases align to TRBD2. Germline CDR1 is LNHNV and CDR2 is YYDKDF (reference sequence). J lost 6 bases, V lost 3 bases, and 1 base had no gene match. The CDR3 loop spans 15 amino acids. CDR3 sequence (DNA): TGTGCCACCAGCAGTGGGACTAGCGGGGGCAATGAGCAGTTCTTC. Its protein product is CATSSGTSGGNEQFF.

This clonotype has a count of ten or more. The chain is built from TRBV20-1 and TRBJ2-5; 11 bases are shared with TRBD1. V trimming: 6 bases; J trimming: 7 bases; junction bases outside the gene matches: 7. The germline CDR1 and CDR2 sequences are DFQATT and SNEGSKA (reference sequence). The CDR3 loop spans 13 amino acids. CDR3: CSAQDRGQGTQYF. The CDR3 bases are TGCAGTGCCCAGGACAGGGGGCAGGGGACCCAGTACTTC.

This clonotype was seen at least ten times. V gene TRBV2 combines with J gene TRBJ1-2, with D uncertain. Germline CDR1 reads SNHLY; CDR2 reads FYNNEI. The CDR3 spans 13 residues. Between the trimmed V and J ends, which lost 6 bases and 2 bases, there was a span of 10 bases. The CDR3 region has the DNA TGTGCCAGCAGGGGTGGAGCGAACTATGGCTACACCTTC. Amino acid sequence: CASRGGANYGYTF.

This clonotype was detected many times. This chain uses TRBV7-3 with TRBJ2-5; weak D call: TRBD2 (5 bases). The CDR3 consists of 13 residues. Germline CDR1 SGHTA, CDR2 FQGTGA. V was shortened by 5 bases and J by 2 bases, with 9 bases between the two germline ends. The CDR3 DNA follows: TGTGCCAGCAGCCAGTGGAGGCAAGAGACCCAGTACTTC. This codes for CASSQWRQETQYF.

V gene TRBV7-8 combines with J gene TRBJ2-5; maybe TRBD2 (5 bases). The ends were cut back, 1 base at V and 5 bases at J, with 14 bases in the middle. Per germline, CDR1 SGHVS and CDR2 FQNEAQ. CDR3 length: 15 amino acids. Here the CDR3 DNA reads TGTGCCAGCAGCTTAGGAGTCGGGGATTTTGAGACCCAGTACTTC. Translation gives CASSLGVGDFETQYF.